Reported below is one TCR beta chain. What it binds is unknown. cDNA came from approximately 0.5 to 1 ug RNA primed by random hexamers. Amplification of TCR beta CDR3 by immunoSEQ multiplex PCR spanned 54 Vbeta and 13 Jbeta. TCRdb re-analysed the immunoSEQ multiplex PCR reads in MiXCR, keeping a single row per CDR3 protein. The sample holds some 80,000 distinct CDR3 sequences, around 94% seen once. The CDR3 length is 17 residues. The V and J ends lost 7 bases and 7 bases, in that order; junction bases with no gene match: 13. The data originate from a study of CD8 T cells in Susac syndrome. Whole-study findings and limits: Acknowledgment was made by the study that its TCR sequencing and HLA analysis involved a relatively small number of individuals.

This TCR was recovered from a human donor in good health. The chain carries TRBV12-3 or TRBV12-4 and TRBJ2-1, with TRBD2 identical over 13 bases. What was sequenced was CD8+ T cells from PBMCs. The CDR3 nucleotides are TGTGCCAGCACCCCCCTCCGGACTAGCGGGAGAGGGAATGAGCAGTTCTTC. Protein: CASTPLRTSGRGNEQFF.